The present T cell receptor (beta chain) was sequenced within a study of T cell responses to AZD1222 COVID-19 vaccine. The trim removed 0 bases at V and 0 bases at J, leaving 5 bases unmatched. The CDR3 is 18 amino acids. The germline V gene encodes CDR1 SNHLY and CDR2 FYNNEI. Overall study results and limits: Vaccine-associated CD4 TCRs spanned spike, dominant at 160-218 and 743-854. Donors were chiefly white British, with a greater number of females, and clonal diversity was perhaps underestimated.

Notes on this clone: Its matching antigen is unknown.

Generated by immunoSEQ multiplex PCR, the TCRdb table keeps only in-frame clones and is missing some. The data contain about 110,000 clones, nearly 90% of them singletons. The sequence came from an adult who received the AZD1222 COVID-19 vaccine. This chain connects TRBV2 to TRBJ1-3, with 10 positions matching TRBD1. Sequenced material: peripheral blood, taken 28 days after the second AZD1222 dose. The CDR3 DNA is TGTGCCAGCAGTGAAGCTCGGACAGGGGGGTTCTCTGGAAACACCATATATTTT. Translating it yields CASSEARTGGFSGNTIYF.